The 11 T cell receptor beta chains listed next were all sequenced from one sample in a study of cytomegalovirus exposure and HLA in healthy donors. Method: immunoSEQ multiplex PCR; TCRdb's copy keeps in-frame clones and lacks some. The sample contains fewer than 85,000 clones, over 85% of which appear only once. The sequenced material came from PBMCs. These receptors all stem from a woman between 18 and 30 years old in good health and CMV-seropositive.

The genes are TRBV10-3 and TRBJ2-3; D gene unclear. The CDR3 spans 13 residues. V was pared by 4 bases and J by 2 bases, with 7 bases between. CDR1 is ENHRY and CDR2 is SYGVKD in the germline V gene. CDR3 residues: CAISAGYTDTQYF. DNA for the CDR3: TGTGCCATCAGTGCGGGTTACACAGATACGCAGTATTTT.

The chain carries TRBV7-9 and TRBJ2-7; 7 bases agree with TRBD2. Germline values: CDR1 SEHNR, CDR2 FQNEAQ (reference sequence). This CDR3 is 15 amino acids long. V gave up 0 bases and J gave up 3 bases; unmatched junction bases: 5. CDR3 sequence (DNA): TGTGCCAGCAGCTTAGCGGCGGGGGTTAACTACGAGCAGTACTTC. The encoded protein is CASSLAAGVNYEQYF.

V usage is TRBV7-9 and J usage is TRBJ1-1, with a tentative D call TRBD1 (6 bases). This CDR3 spans 17 amino acids. Germline V gives CDR1 SEHNR, CDR2 FQNEAQ (reference sequence). With 1 base removed from V and 3 bases from J, the gap between germline ends came to 18 bases. Here the CDR3 reads CASSLGQAEIVDTEAFF. In DNA form, the CDR3 reads TGTGCCAGCAGCTTAGGACAGGCGGAGATTGTGGACACTGAAGCTTTCTTT.

Only one count was recorded for this clone. The gene calls are TRBV19 and TRBJ2-3, with D maybe TRBD1 (5 bases). The CDR3 length is 16 residues. Germline V CDR1 and CDR2: LNHDA, SQIVND (reference sequence). V lost 3 bases and J lost 2, with 15 bases in between. For the CDR3, the DNA is TGTGCCAGTAGTATCCTGGCAGGGTACAACACAGATACGCAGTATTTT. As protein: CASSILAGYNTDTQYF.

This chain connects TRBV6-4 to TRBJ1-1, with TRBD1 as a possible D gene (6 bases). This CDR3 is 13 amino acids long. CDR1 and CDR2 from the germline V gene are MRHNA and SNTAGT. V gave up 3 bases and J gave up 1 base, with 6 bases separating them. The CDR3 nucleotides read TGTGCCAGCAGTGAGGGGGCGAACACTGAAGCTTTCTTT. It translates to CASSEGANTEAFF.

J is TRBJ2-1 and V is TRBV18; TRBD2 matches 9 bases. In germline, CDR1 is KGHSH, CDR2 LQKENI. Trimming removed 3 bases from V and 7 bases from J; junction bases left unmatched: 10. This CDR3 is 16 amino acids long. The CDR3 is CASSPLAGESGNEQFF. CDR3 sequence (DNA): TGTGCCAGCTCACCGTTAGCGGGAGAGAGCGGTAATGAGCAGTTCTTC.

CDR3: CASTKDRVGIETQYF. The DNA for the CDR3 is TGTGCCAGCACCAAGGACAGGGTGGGAATCGAGACCCAGTACTTC. The chain combines TRBV2 with TRBJ2-5; 8 nucleotides agree with TRBD1. Germline CDR1 reads SNHLY; CDR2 reads FYNNEI. V trimming: 7 bases; J trimming: 5 bases; junction bases outside the gene matches: 12. The CDR3 is 15 amino acids.

In DNA, the CDR3 is TGTGCCAGCAGGGGGCAACTAGCGGGGTCACACAATGAGCAGTTCTTC. It yields the protein CASRGQLAGSHNEQFF. The chain recombines TRBV7-9 with TRBJ2-1; TRBD2 matches at 10 bases. Germline-derived CDR1 and CDR2 are SEHNR and FQNEAQ (reference sequence). The length of the CDR3 is 16 residues. The V and J ends lost 6 bases and 5 bases, in that order; junction bases with no gene match: 10.

The J gene is TRBJ2-1, the V gene TRBV2; no definite D call. This CDR3 is built from 11 residues. Between the trimmed V and J ends, which lost 4 bases and 8 bases, there was a span of 6 bases. Germline-derived CDR1 and CDR2 are SNHLY and FYNNEI. The CDR3 is CASSARYEQFF. CDR3 DNA sequence: TGTGCCAGCAGTGCGAGATATGAGCAGTTCTTC.

The chain joins TRBV19 to TRBJ1-5; D remains unclear. The V end was cut by 5 bases, the J end by 0 bases, with 17 bases between. The germline CDR1 and CDR2 sequences are LNHDA and SQIVND (reference sequence). The CDR3 covers 17 residues. The DNA for the CDR3 is TGTGCCAGTAGTGAAACAGTGGCGCTTTATAGCAATCAGCCCCAGCATTTT. Translation gives CASSETVALYSNQPQHF.

This clone is a singleton in its sample. This chain joins TRBV18 and TRBJ2-3; no firm D call. The germline CDR1 and CDR2 sequences are KGHSH and LQKENI. V was cut by 0 bases and J by 0 bases, with 10 bases left in between. This CDR3 region has 16 residues. This chain's CDR3 is CASSPPYSTSTDTQYF. The CDR3 region has the DNA TGTGCCAGCTCACCACCATACAGTACTAGCACAGATACGCAGTATTTT.